This is a list of T cell receptor beta chains from one sample in a study of T-cell reconstitution after alpha-beta-depleted transplantation in children. TCRdb reanalysed the PCR reads using MiXCR and keeps one entry per CDR3 protein. The table includes about 980,000 distinct CDR3 sequences, about 29% detected once. The sample here was PBMCs, mostly from graft donor cells, taken 360 days after TCRalphabeta/CD19-depleted stem cell transplant. The receptor source for this set is a boy younger than two who had a stem cell transplant for SCID, so the T cells may come from the graft donor. Both conserved end residues are part of each CDR3. A D gene is named only where the DNA matches it firmly. Size values are once, few and many counts, or a class for expanded clones, and some rows have none.

>NA|TRBV27|TRBJ1-2|NA
CASSLSPSGGLAGYTF
TGTGCCAGCAGTTTATCGCCTAGCGGGGGTTTGGCTGGCTACACCTTC
>NA|TRBV7-2|TRBJ2-5|many
CASSFSLKETQYF
TGTGCCAGCAGCTTTAGCCTTAAAGAGACCCAGTACTTC
>NA|TRBV6-5|TRBJ1-5|NA
CASSTAVFNQPQHF
TGTGCCAGCAGTACCGCAGTTTTCAATCAGCCCCAGCATTTT
>NA|TRBV6-5|TRBJ2-1|few
CASSYSNSRTNRRNEQFF
TGTGCCAGCAGTTACTCGAATTCGAGGACCAATAGGCGCAATGAGCAGTTCTTC
>NA|TRBV5-1|TRBJ2-1|NA
CASSSRGENEQFF
TGCGCCAGCAGCTCCCGAGGGGAAAATGAGCAGTTCTTC
>TRBD2|TRBV20-1|TRBJ2-1|few
CSAHLGLAGGEQFF
TGCAGTGCCCACTTAGGGCTAGCGGGGGGAGAGCAGTTCTTC
>TRBD2|TRBV29-1|TRBJ2-7|many
CSVDGGDVYEQYF
TGCAGCGTTGATGGGGGGGACGTCTACGAGCAGTACTTC
>TRBD1|TRBV7-8|TRBJ2-3|few
CASSPDRVGDTQYF
TGTGCCAGCAGCCCGGACAGGGTGGGAGATACGCAGTATTTT
>NA|TRBV20-1|TRBJ2-3|NA
CSAGSSVYTDTQYF
TGCAGTGCGGGATCTAGCGTATACACAGATACGCAGTATTTT
>NA|TRBV13|TRBJ2-1|NA
CASSLGETTNEQFF
TGTGCCAGCAGCTTAGGCGAAACGACTAATGAGCAGTTCTTC
>TRBD2|TRBV7-8|TRBJ2-7|few
CASSGTGGTSNEQYF
TGTGCCAGCAGCGGGACGGGTGGGACTAGTAACGAGCAGTACTTC
>NA|TRBV5-5|TRBJ1-1|NA
CASSFPSSVNTEAFF
TGTGCCAGCAGCTTTCCATCGTCAGTGAACACTGAAGCTTTCTTT
>TRBD2|TRBV9|TRBJ2-2|NA
CASSVGGGAPGELFF
TGTGCCAGCAGCGTGGGCGGGGGGGCCCCCGGGGAGCTGTTTTTT
>TRBD2|TRBV7-2|TRBJ2-3|NA
CASSFGAGTRSTDTQYF
TGTGCCAGCAGCTTTGGGGCCGGGACTAGAAGCACAGATACGCAGTATTTT
>TRBD1|TRBV6-1|TRBJ2-1|few
CASSAGQGLFNNEQFF
TGTGCCAGCAGTGCGGGACAGGGGTTGTTCAACAATGAGCAGTTCTTC
>NA|TRBV7-2|TRBJ2-1|NA
CASSPGRTTGSYRRQFF
TGTGCCAGCAGCCCAGGACGGACCACGGGGAGTTATAGGCGTCAGTTCTTC
>NA|TRBV30|TRBJ1-1|NA
CAWNPRDYTEAFF
TGTGCCTGGAACCCCCGGGACTACACTGAAGCTTTCTTT
>NA|TRBV6-6|TRBJ2-7|NA
CASRDRSSYEQYF
TGTGCCAGCCGGGACCGGAGCTCCTACGAGCAGTACTTC
>TRBD2|TRBV20-1|TRBJ2-2|many
CSAPAGLNTGELFF
TGCAGTGCCCCGGCGGGACTAAACACCGGGGAGCTGTTTTTT
>NA|TRBV2|TRBJ2-2|NA
CAGREGPNTGELFF
TGTGCCGGCCGTGAGGGGCCGAACACCGGGGAGCTGTTTTTT
>TRBD1|TRBV5-1|TRBJ1-1|NA
CASSGRQGASTEAFF
TGCGCCAGCAGCGGTCGTCAGGGGGCGAGCACTGAAGCTTTCTTT
>TRBD1|TRBV18|TRBJ2-1|NA
CASSPRQGGDNEQFF
TGTGCCAGCTCACCCCGACAGGGGGGCGACAATGAGCAGTTCTTC
>NA|TRBV15|TRBJ2-1|NA
CATSKDRYNEQFF
TGTGCCACCAGCAAGGACAGATACAATGAGCAGTTCTTC
>NA|TRBV7-6|TRBJ1-5|NA
CASSLGGIESNQPQHF
TGTGCCAGCAGCTTAGGGGGCATAGAGAGCAATCAGCCCCAGCATTTT
>TRBD1|TRBV13|TRBJ2-2|NA
CASSLVQGARDTGELFF
TGTGCCAGCAGCTTAGTCCAGGGGGCGCGGGACACCGGGGAGCTGTTTTTT